The sequence of this T cell receptor (beta chain) was determined in a study of breast tumors, draining lymph nodes, adjacent tissues. Study-wide results and limits: Tumor TCR diversity was below lymph nodes but above nontumor tissue. The lymph node origin of tumor T cells was framed as consistent with a hypothesis, not demonstrated. Luminal-like breast cancer showed significantly greater tumor-nontumor repertoire similarity than basal-like breast cancer did. Findings are consistent with lymph node origin and intratumoral expansion of most tumor T cells.

This clonotype was counted at least ten times. Its antigen is as yet unknown. This CDR3 contains 10 residues. Trimming removed 3 bases from V and 4 bases from J, with 4 bases in between. Germline CDR1 DFQATT, CDR2 SNEGSKA (reference sequence). Each CDR3 protein is one row after TCRdb ran MiXCR on the multiplex PCR reads. This sample has about 120,000 distinct CDR3 sequences, with around 20% found just once. The lymph nodes were axillary draining lymph nodes from breast cancer patients. Material for sequencing was axillary lymph node tissue. The origin of this receptor is a female donor with breast cancer. Some clones in this sample may be carry-over from other donors' samples. V is TRBV20-1 and J is TRBJ2-7, with D unresolved. The CDR3 DNA reads TGCAGTGCTAGTCGGTACGAGCAGTACTTC. It translates to CSASRYEQYF.